This note documents a single T cell receptor beta chain sequence. As yet, its antigen is unknown. These data come from a study of OX40 agonist ivuxolimab in advanced cancers. Study conclusions and caveats: Among patients with partial responses at 0.1-3.0 mg/kg, clonal expansion was among the lowest.

CDR3 length: 14 amino acids. V was cut by 0 bases and J by 4 bases, with 10 bases left in between. From germline, CDR1 is SGHDT and CDR2 YYEEEE. TCRdb keeps only in-frame clones here, not all; method: immunoSEQ multiplex PCR. Of 55,000 to 70,000 clones in the sample, about 83% are singletons; the top ten hold under 6%. The TCR originated in an adult with an advanced solid tumor such as melanoma, head and neck, liver or kidney cancer. This chain joins TRBV5-6 and TRBJ2-5; unclear D gene. The sequenced sample was CD4+ or CD8+ T cells sorted from blood, obtained in a trial of the OX40 agonist ivuxolimab. The DNA of the CDR3 is TGTGCCAGCAGCTTGGGCCTCGGCCCAGAGACCCAGTACTTC. This sequence encodes CASSLGLGPETQYF.